The next 28 T cell receptor beta chains were all read from a single sample in a study of T cell responses to AZD1222 COVID-19 vaccine. Repertoires were generated with immunoSEQ multiplex PCR, while TCRdb's copy carries only in-frame clones and drops some. The repertoire includes some 180,000 clones, about nine tenths of them detected once, and around 2% sits in the top ten. The sequenced sample was peripheral blood, obtained 28 days after the second AZD1222 dose. These receptors were collected from an adult who received the AZD1222 COVID-19 vaccine.

This CDR3 reads CAWSVLAGVGTQYF. The DNA for the CDR3 is TGTGCCTGGAGTGTACTAGCGGGGGTGGGGACCCAGTACTTC. This sequence joins TRBV30 and TRBJ2-5, with TRBD2 matching 11 bases. Germline V lookup: CDR1 GTSNPN, CDR2 SVGIG (reference sequence). J gave up 7 bases and V 0 bases, and 4 bases lay outside the gene matches. The CDR3 is 14 residues long.

This chain uses TRBV18 with TRBJ2-3; D not resolved. Germline CDR1 is KGHSH and CDR2 is LQKENI. This CDR3 is built from 17 residues. V was pared by 6 bases and J by 1 base, with 20 bases between. In DNA, the CDR3 is TGTGCCAGCTCCTCTGATTTCTTCGGCCCTGGCACAGATACGCAGTATTTT. Protein: CASSSDFFGPGTDTQYF.

The rearrangement links TRBV19 to TRBJ2-1; the D is unclear. The CDR3 is made up of 11 amino acids. The germline V and J ends were trimmed by 5 bases and 7 bases, with 6 bases remaining between them. Looked up from germline, CDR1 is LNHDA and CDR2 is SQIVND (reference sequence). In DNA form, the CDR3 reads TGTGCCAGTAGTTTTTCTAATGAGCAGTTCTTC. This translates into CASSFSNEQFF.

The V gene is TRBV6-6, the J gene TRBJ1-1; D is uncertain. Trimming took off 7 bases at V and 0 bases at J, with 15 bases between the two ends. The CDR3 has 15 residues. The germline V gene has CDR1 MNHNY and CDR2 SVGAGI (reference sequence). CDR3 bases: TGTGCCAGCACCCAGGAGAGGGTAATGAACACTGAAGCTTTCTTT. This codes for CASTQERVMNTEAFF.

The chain couples TRBV18 to TRBJ2-1, with TRBD2 identical over 12 bases. In germline, CDR1 is KGHSH, CDR2 LQKENI. The CDR3 has 18 residues. With 3 bases clipped from V and 9 bases from J, the junction kept 15 bases outside the gene matches. DNA of the CDR3: TGTGCCAGCTCACCTCGACCTTTGACTAGCGGGGGTATAGCTGAGCAGTTCTTC. It specifies CASSPRPLTSGGIAEQFF.

J is TRBJ1-1 and V is TRBV6-6, with 8 bases lining up with TRBD1. This CDR3 spans 13 amino acids. The V gene's germline CDR1 is MNHNY and CDR2 SVGAGI (reference sequence). V gave up 5 bases and J gave up 4 bases; unmatched junction bases: 3. The CDR3 coding sequence is TGTGCCAGCAGTACCACAGGGGGCACTGAAGCTTTCTTT. This encodes CASSTTGGTEAFF.

The gene calls are TRBV30 and TRBJ1-2; a possible D gene is TRBD1 (6 bases). This CDR3 comprises 14 residues. Trimming cost V 0 bases and J 6 bases, with 14 bases left between them. In germline, CDR1 is GTSNPN, CDR2 SVGIG (reference sequence). CDR3 residues: CAWSVNRAENGYTF. For the CDR3, the DNA is TGTGCCTGGAGTGTCAACAGGGCAGAGAATGGCTACACCTTC. The entire variable domain, with the rest obtained from reference TRBV30 and TRBJ1-2, is as follows: SQTIHQWPATLVQPVGSPLSLECTVEGTSNPNLYWYRQAAGRGLQLLFYSVGIGQISSEVPQNLSASRPQDRQFILSSKKLLLSDSGFYLCAWSVNRAENGYTFGSGTRLTVV.

The chain uses TRBV30 and TRBJ2-7; TRBD2 matches 16 bases. The germline V gene has CDR1 GTSNPN and CDR2 SVGIG (reference sequence). CDR3 length equals 16 residues. With V trimmed by 2 bases and J by 10 bases, 11 bases remained unmatched. DNA for the CDR3: TGTGCCTGGAGTTCCCGCGGGACTAGCGGGAGGGTGGGCCAGTACTTC. This sequence encodes CAWSSRGTSGRVGQYF. The complete variable domain, with remaining parts taken from reference TRBV30 and TRBJ2-7, reads SQTIHQWPATLVQPVGSPLSLECTVEGTSNPNLYWYRQAAGRGLQLLFYSVGIGQISSEVPQNLSASRPQDRQFILSSKKLLLSDSGFYLCAWSSRGTSGRVGQYFGPGTRLTVT.

The CDR3 spells CASSLSRGTYEQYF. In DNA form, the CDR3 reads TGTGCCAGCAGCTTGAGCCGGGGAACGTACGAGCAGTACTTC. J is TRBJ2-7 and V is TRBV5-4, with a tentative D call TRBD2 (5 bases). The germline V gene encodes CDR1 SGHNT and CDR2 YYREEE (reference sequence). The CDR3 has 14 residues. V dropped 1 base and J dropped 4 bases, with 12 bases sitting between them.

Details on this clone: This sample also contains other DNA sequences that code for the same CDR3. V is TRBV7-2 and J is TRBJ1-2; no clear D gene. Germline CDR1 is SGHTA and CDR2 is FQGNSA. The length of the CDR3 is 13 residues. Trimming removed 1 base from V and 8 bases from J, with 11 bases in between. The CDR3 sequence: CASSLGQGRGYTF. For the CDR3, the DNA is TGTGCCAGCAGCTTAGGGCAAGGTCGGGGCTACACCTTC. The variable domain in full, with the rest retrieved from reference TRBV7-2 and TRBJ1-2, is GAGVSQSPSNKVTEKGKDVELRCDPISGHTALYWYRQSLGQGLEFLIYFQGNSAPDKSGLPSDRFSAERTGGSVSTLTIQRTQQEDSAVYLCASSLGQGRGYTFGSGTRLTVV.

This chain joins TRBV29-1 and TRBJ2-1, with D hard to call. The CDR3 is 12 amino acids. The germline CDR1 and CDR2 sequences are SQVTM and ANQGSEA. With 3 bases removed from V and 3 bases from J, the gap between germline ends came to 6 bases. The DNA for the CDR3 is TGCAGCGTTGAGCCGTTCTACAATGAGCAGTTCTTC. Its protein product is CSVEPFYNEQFF.

The chain joins TRBV18 to TRBJ2-1; 15 bases are shared with TRBD2. The J segment lost 9 bases and the V segment lost 3 bases, leaving 9 bases of the junction unmatched. The CDR3 has 17 residues. Germline V gene sequence: CDR1 KGHSH, CDR2 LQKENI. The CDR3 protein is CASSPLVPGLAGGEQFF. In DNA form, the CDR3 reads TGTGCCAGCTCACCTTTAGTACCGGGACTAGCGGGAGGTGAGCAGTTCTTC.

This clone occurred once. The rearrangement links TRBV4-3 to TRBJ2-1; D perhaps matches TRBD1 (6 bases). The CDR3 runs 15 residues. Germline V lookup: CDR1 LGHNA, CDR2 YSLEER. Trimming stripped 1 base from V and 5 bases from J, with 12 bases between. The CDR3 DNA reads as TGCGCCAGCAGCCAAGGAACAGGGACGGACAATGAGCAGTTCTTC. The encoded protein is CASSQGTGTDNEQFF.

The chain has TRBV10-3 and TRBJ2-5; no reliable D call. Germline V lookup: CDR1 ENHRY, CDR2 SYGVKD. V dropped 2 bases and J dropped 1 base, with 8 bases sitting between them. CDR3 length: 14 residues. CDR3 nucleotides: TGTGCCATCAGTGAGAGGGCAGTCCAAGAGACCCAGTACTTC. It is translated as CAISERAVQETQYF.

The J gene is TRBJ1-5, the V gene TRBV7-9; 7 bases agree with TRBD1. The CDR3 spans 15 residues. The junction had 4 bases not matched to a gene; V was cut back by 5 bases and J by 0 bases. Germline V lookup: CDR1 SEHNR, CDR2 FQNEAQ (reference sequence). CDR3: CASSLGTDSNQPQHF. CDR3 nucleotide sequence: TGTGCCAGCAGCCTCGGGACAGATAGCAATCAGCCCCAGCATTTT.

V and J are TRBV5-1 and TRBJ1-1, with a weak D call TRBD1 (5 bases). V lost 5 bases to trimming and J lost 3 bases, with 11 bases between them. Germline lookup yields CDR1 SGHRS and CDR2 YFSETQ. The CDR3 is 13 residues long. CDR3 DNA sequence: TGCGCCAGCAGTGGGCAGGGAGACACTGAAGCTTTCTTT. The encoded protein is CASSGQGDTEAFF.

The V gene is TRBV5-5, the J gene TRBJ1-1; D remains unclear. V was pared by 2 bases and J by 3 bases, with 8 bases between. In germline, CDR1 is SGHKS, CDR2 YYEKEE (reference sequence). CDR3 length equals 13 residues. CDR3 loop: CASSLVWDTEAFF. CDR3 nucleotides: TGTGCCAGCAGCTTAGTTTGGGACACTGAAGCTTTCTTT.

The chain employs TRBV9 and TRBJ2-2, with D perhaps TRBD2 (5 bases). There are 16 residues in the CDR3. Trimming removed 1 base from V and 1 base from J, with 11 bases in between. Looked up from germline, CDR1 is SGDLS and CDR2 is YYNGEE. The CDR3 DNA sequence: TGTGCCAGCAGCGTAAGAACGGGGAGGAACACCGGGGAGCTGTTTTTT. Residues: CASSVRTGRNTGELFF.

This rearrangement joins TRBV13 to TRBJ1-2, with D hard to call. Trimming left V 0 bases short and J 2 bases short, with 16 bases between. The CDR3 loop spans 17 amino acids. The germline gives CDR1 PRHDT, CDR2 FYEKMQ (reference sequence). The CDR3: CASSLGVSRGSNYGYTF. In DNA, the CDR3 is TGTGCCAGCAGCTTAGGTGTATCTCGGGGATCAAACTATGGCTACACCTTC.

The rearrangement links TRBV6-5 to TRBJ2-6; TRBD1 matches at 8 bases. Germline trimming cut 10 bases from V and 4 bases from J; bases unmatched to any gene: 6. The CDR3 contains 14 residues. Germline CDR1 is MNHEY and CDR2 is SVGAGI. The CDR3 loop reads CATGQGLGANVLTF. Here the CDR3 DNA reads TGTGCCACTGGACAGGGTCTGGGGGCCAACGTCCTGACTTTC.

The rearrangement uses TRBV6-1 and TRBJ1-3, with no clear D. The CDR3 is 17 amino acids. Germline lookup yields CDR1 MNHNS and CDR2 SASEGT. Trimming removed 3 bases from V and 0 bases from J, with 15 bases in between. CDR3 residues: CASSDGGRSSSGNTIYF. The CDR3 region has the DNA TGTGCCAGCAGTGATGGTGGCAGATCGAGCTCTGGAAACACCATATATTTT.

This chain uses TRBV6-2 or TRBV6-3 with TRBJ1-5, with 8 bases fitting TRBD1. Looked up from germline, CDR1 is MNHEY and CDR2 is SVGEGT. Trimming removed 2 bases from V and 6 bases from J; junction bases left unmatched: 6. The CDR3 covers 15 residues. The CDR3 here is CASSYPRGLGQPQHF. The CDR3 region has the DNA TGTGCCAGCAGTTACCCCAGGGGGCTCGGTCAGCCCCAGCATTTT.

The chain uses TRBV19 and TRBJ2-5; D is perhaps TRBD1 (6 bases). The CDR3 runs to 13 residues. The V end was cut by 8 bases, the J end by 5 bases, with 15 bases between. CDR1 and CDR2 from the germline V gene are LNHDA and SQIVND (reference sequence). The CDR3 bases are TGTGCCAGTGGGATTGGGGGCTTGGAGACCCAGTACTTC. Amino acids: CASGIGGLETQYF.

This clone was found once. J is TRBJ2-7 and V is TRBV5-4; 8 bases align to TRBD2. The J segment lost 5 bases and the V segment lost 3 bases, leaving 10 bases of the junction unmatched. Per the germline V gene, CDR1 is SGHNT and CDR2 is YYREEE (reference sequence). The CDR3 is made up of 15 amino acids. Written as DNA, the CDR3 is TGTGCCAGCAGCTCACGAGGGACTAGTCGGAACGAGCAGTACTTC. This gives the protein CASSSRGTSRNEQYF. Supplemented by reference TRBV5-4 and TRBJ2-7, the full variable domain reads ETGVTQSPTHLIKTRGQQVTLRCSSQSGHNTVSWYQQALGQGPQFIFQYYREEENGRGNFPPRFSGLQFPNYSSELNVNALELDDSALYLCASSSRGTSRNEQYFGPGTRLTVT.

This chain uses TRBV2 with TRBJ2-5, with unresolved D. V was shortened by 7 bases and J by 1 base, with 7 bases between the two germline ends. Germline CDR1 SNHLY, CDR2 FYNNEI. The CDR3 length is 12 residues. CDR3 sequence (DNA): TGTGCCAGCAATGGTCCCCAAGAGACCCAGTACTTC. Translating it yields CASNGPQETQYF. The variable domain in full, with the rest retrieved from reference TRBV2 and TRBJ2-5, is EPEVTQTPSHQVTQMGQEVILRCVPISNHLYFYWYRQILGQKVEFLVSFYNNEISEKSEIFDDQFSVERPDGSNFTLKIRSTKLEDSAMYFCASNGPQETQYFGPGTRLLVL.

V is TRBV28 and J is TRBJ1-6; D ambiguous. The germline V gene has CDR1 MDHEN and CDR2 SYDVKM. V dropped 4 bases and J dropped 7 bases, with 5 bases sitting between them. The CDR3 sequence is 12 residues long. The CDR3: CASSSLNSPLHF. The CDR3, as DNA: TGTGCCAGCAGTTCATTAAATTCACCCCTCCACTTT.

The J gene is TRBJ2-3, the V gene TRBV14, with TRBD2 identical over 7 bases. The CDR3 has 16 residues. Trimming took 3 bases from V and 4 from J; bases not matched to a gene: 10. Germline V gene lookup returns CDR1 SGHDN and CDR2 FVKESK. The CDR3: CASSHDTSDTSDTQYF. DNA of the CDR3: TGTGCCAGCAGCCACGATACTAGCGACACTTCAGATACGCAGTATTTT. Full variable domain (rest looked up from reference TRBV14 and TRBJ2-3): EAGVTQFPSHSVIEKGQTVTLRCDPISGHDNLYWYRRVMGKEIKFLLHFVKESKQDESGMPNNRFLAERTGGTYSTLKVQPAELEDSGVYFCASSHDTSDTSDTQYFGPGTRLTVL.

CDR3 loop: CASSASWQETQYF. CDR3 in DNA: TGTGCCAGCAGTGCGAGTTGGCAAGAGACCCAGTACTTC. This chain joins TRBV11-2 and TRBJ2-5; D not certain. Trimming stripped 6 bases from V and 2 bases from J, with 10 bases between. From germline, CDR1 is SGHAT and CDR2 FQNNGV. The CDR3 sequence is 13 residues long.